The rows below give T cell receptor beta chains drawn from one sample of a study of T-cell reconstitution after alpha-beta-depleted transplantation in children. TCRdb fed the PCR reads into MiXCR, producing one record per CDR3 protein. The sample shows 300,000 to 400,000 distinct CDR3 sequences, 16% of them seen only once. The sample was PBMCs, mostly from graft donor cells, taken 360 days after TCRalphabeta/CD19-depleted stem cell transplant. The receptors derive from a male patient under 10 years old who had a stem cell transplant for acute lymphoblastic leukemia, so the T cells may come from the graft donor. Each CDR3 is given with its conserved first and last residue. The D gene is left open where the match is weak. Not every row has a clone size; where given, it reads once, few, many or a size class.

cdr3_aa | cdr3_nt | j_call | v_call | d_call | clone_size
CASSFWGPLQETQYF | TGTGCCAGCAGCTTTTGGGGCCCCCTCCAAGAGACCCAGTACTTC | TRBJ2-5 | TRBV5-5 | . | .
CASSWDSYNEQFF | TGCGCCAGCAGCTGGGACAGCTACAATGAGCAGTTCTTC | TRBJ2-1 | TRBV5-1 | TRBD1 | .
CASSYSAGAEAFF | TGTGCCAGCAGTTACTCCGCAGGGGCAGAAGCTTTCTTT | TRBJ1-1 | TRBV6-5 | . | many
CASSFRQGGEKLFF | TGTGCCAGCAGTTTCCGGCAGGGGGGCGAAAAACTGTTTTTT | TRBJ1-4 | TRBV28 | TRBD1 | .
CASSPTGTRKDEQFF | TGCGCCAGCAGCCCGACCGGGACTAGGAAGGATGAGCAGTTCTTC | TRBJ2-1 | TRBV4-1 | TRBD2 | few
CASSLVPTSGRFYNEQFF | TGTGCCAGCAGCTTAGTGCCAACTAGCGGGAGGTTCTACAATGAGCAGTTCTTC | TRBJ2-1 | TRBV13 | TRBD2 | .
CASSQGGQGAYYGYTF | TGTGCCAGCAGCCAGGGGGGCCAGGGGGCTTACTATGGCTACACCTTC | TRBJ1-2 | TRBV7-2 | TRBD1 | .
CASSLAVYEGSTTGELFF | TGTGCCAGCAGCTTAGCGGTTTATGAAGGGTCGACCACCGGGGAGCTGTTTTTT | TRBJ2-2 | TRBV11-1 | . | .
CASSLEINPVYEQYF | TGTGCCAGCAGCTTAGAAATTAACCCTGTCTACGAGCAGTACTTC | TRBJ2-7 | TRBV7-2 | . | .
CASSFFLGRDQETQYF | TGTGCCAGCAGCTTTTTTTTGGGTAGAGACCAAGAGACCCAGTACTTC | TRBJ2-5 | TRBV7-9 | . | .
CASTLLDREEETQYF | TGTGCCAGCACCCTCCTGGACAGGGAAGAAGAGACCCAGTACTTC | TRBJ2-5 | TRBV6-2/TRBV6-3 | TRBD1 | .
CASSRTKETQYF | TGTGCCAGCAGTCGGACTAAAGAGACCCAGTACTTC | TRBJ2-5 | TRBV12-3/TRBV12-4 | . | .
CASSQDQKGNYEQYF | TGTGCCAGCAGCCAAGACCAGAAGGGAAACTACGAGCAGTACTTC | TRBJ2-7 | TRBV4-2 | . | many
CASSHLVRNQPQHF | TGTGCCAGTAGCCACCTGGTTCGCAATCAGCCCCAGCATTTT | TRBJ1-5 | TRBV19 | . | once
CAMSGQGPFF | TGTGCCATGTCGGGACAGGGGCCGTTCTTC | TRBJ2-1 | TRBV5-6 | TRBD1 | .
CASTLVGSLRGYTF | TGTGCCAGCACCCTGGTCGGGAGCCTGAGGGGCTACACCTTC | TRBJ1-2 | TRBV12-3/TRBV12-4 | . | .
CASSLASGGTGELFF | TGTGCCAGCAGCTTAGCGTCTGGGGGAACCGGGGAGCTGTTTTTT | TRBJ2-2 | TRBV7-2 | . | .
CATKGPDGYTF | TGTGCCACCAAGGGGCCTGATGGCTACACCTTC | TRBJ1-2 | TRBV24-1 | . | .
CASSARLAGELETQYF | TGCGCCAGCAGCGCCAGACTAGCGGGAGAGTTGGAGACCCAGTACTTC | TRBJ2-5 | TRBV5-1 | TRBD2 | few
CASSRREKGFYEQYF | TGTGCCAGCAGCCGGCGGGAGAAAGGGTTCTACGAGCAGTACTTC | TRBJ2-7 | TRBV7-9 | TRBD2 | .
CSAFGAGGYTF | TGCAGTGCTTTCGGAGCGGGAGGCTACACCTTC | TRBJ1-2 | TRBV20-1 | . | few
CASSSRDPNIQYF | TGTGCCAGCAGTTCCCGGGACCCAAACATTCAGTACTTC | TRBJ2-4 | TRBV12-3/TRBV12-4 | . | few
CSARDIWDVRGRGYEQYF | TGCAGTGCTAGAGATATATGGGACGTGAGGGGACGCGGCTACGAGCAGTACTTC | TRBJ2-7 | TRBV20-1 | . | .
CASSQEGYTEAFF | TGCGCCAGCAGCCAAGAGGGGTACACTGAAGCTTTCTTT | TRBJ1-1 | TRBV4-3 | . | few
CASSPPGAGYNGNIQYF | TGTGCCAGCAGTCCTCCGGGGGCGGGATATAACGGAAACATTCAGTACTTC | TRBJ2-4 | TRBV6-1 | . | .
CASSYGTQDVETQYF | TGTGCCAGCAGCTACGGGACGCAGGACGTAGAGACCCAGTACTTC | TRBJ2-5 | TRBV13 | . | .
CASSQVDRAYEQYF | TGTGCCAGCAGCCAGGTTGACAGGGCCTACGAGCAGTACTTC | TRBJ2-7 | TRBV4-2 | TRBD1 | .
CASTTDRLVHEQFF | TGTGCCAGCACCACCGACAGGCTTGTCCATGAGCAGTTCTTC | TRBJ2-1 | TRBV6-1 | . | few
CSVEGMHNRDRGVYGYTF | TGCAGCGTTGAAGGGATGCATAACCGGGACAGAGGGGTCTATGGCTACACCTTC | TRBJ1-2 | TRBV29-1 | TRBD1 | .
CASDRYVTGADTQYF | TGTGCCAGCGATCGTTATGTGACAGGGGCAGATACGCAGTATTTT | TRBJ2-3 | TRBV7-9 | TRBD1 | few
CASSFVGRETQYF | TGTGCCAGCAGTTTCGTAGGGAGAGAGACCCAGTACTTC | TRBJ2-5 | TRBV28 | . | few
CASSPPGLWAQETQYF | TGTGCCAGCAGTCCACCGGGACTATGGGCCCAAGAGACCCAGTACTTC | TRBJ2-5 | TRBV12-3/TRBV12-4 | TRBD2 | .
CASSPRTGYLAGGPDTQYF | TGTGCCAGCAGCCCAAGGACCGGGTACTTAGCGGGAGGTCCAGATACGCAGTATTTT | TRBJ2-3 | TRBV27 | TRBD2 | few
CSARGSGETQYF | TGCAGCGCAAGAGGGTCCGGCGAGACCCAGTACTTC | TRBJ2-5 | TRBV29-1 | . | few
CSAVELAGGYNEQFF | TGCAGTGCTGTTGAACTAGCGGGAGGGTACAATGAGCAGTTCTTC | TRBJ2-1 | TRBV20-1 | TRBD2 | few
CASSYGTGYEQYF | TGTGCCAGCAGTTACGGGACTGGATACGAGCAGTACTTC | TRBJ2-7 | TRBV6-5 | . | few